This T cell receptor beta chain was sequenced for a study of cytomegalovirus exposure and HLA in healthy donors. Study conclusions and caveats: Researchers catalogued roughly 150 TCR beta chains as cytomegalovirus-associated. Rarity marked most TCR sequences, yet some public TCRs occurred in many donors. Earlier analysis found most TCR beta V segments productive about 90% or about 30% of the time. When analyzed later, a missense DCLRE1C variant was found to be linked to TCR beta V- and J-gene trimming.

In this sample, this clone turned up a few times. The antigen is unknown. The PCR ran on 60 Vbeta and 13 Jbeta primers. Measured with immunoSEQ multiplex PCR; TCRdb has only the in-frame clones, and not every one. This sample yields roughly 100,000 clones, of which around 79% are seen a single time; roughly 4% belongs to the top ten. Material for sequencing was PBMCs. This clonotype was obtained from a man aged 50-59 years in good health and CMV-seropositive.

In DNA, the CDR3 is TGCAGCGTTGGCACGGGGAGGGGTCAGCCCCAGCATTTT. Translation gives CSVGTGRGQPQHF. The rearrangement links TRBV29-1 to TRBJ1-5; maybe TRBD1 (5 bases). The CDR3 sequence is 13 residues long. Germline loops: CDR1 SQVTM, CDR2 ANQGSEA. The ends were cut back, 4 bases at V and 6 bases at J, with 13 bases in the middle.